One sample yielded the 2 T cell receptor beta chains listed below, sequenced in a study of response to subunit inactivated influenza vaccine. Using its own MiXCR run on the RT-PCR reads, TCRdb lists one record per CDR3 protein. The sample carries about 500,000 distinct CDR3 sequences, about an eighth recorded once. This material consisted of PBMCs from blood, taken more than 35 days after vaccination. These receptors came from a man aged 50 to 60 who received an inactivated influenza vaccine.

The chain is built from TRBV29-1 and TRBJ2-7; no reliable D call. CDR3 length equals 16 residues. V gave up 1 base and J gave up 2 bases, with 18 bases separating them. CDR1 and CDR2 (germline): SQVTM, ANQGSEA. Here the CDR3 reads CSVEGINHATAYEQYF. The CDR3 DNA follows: TGCAGCGTTGAAGGGATCAACCATGCAACTGCCTACGAGCAGTACTTC.

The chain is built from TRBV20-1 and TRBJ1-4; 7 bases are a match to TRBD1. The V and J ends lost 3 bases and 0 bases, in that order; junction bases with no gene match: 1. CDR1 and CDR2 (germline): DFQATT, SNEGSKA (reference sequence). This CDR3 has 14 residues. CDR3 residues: CSASTGATNEKLFF. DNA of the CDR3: TGCAGTGCTAGCACAGGGGCAACTAATGAAAAACTGTTTTTT.